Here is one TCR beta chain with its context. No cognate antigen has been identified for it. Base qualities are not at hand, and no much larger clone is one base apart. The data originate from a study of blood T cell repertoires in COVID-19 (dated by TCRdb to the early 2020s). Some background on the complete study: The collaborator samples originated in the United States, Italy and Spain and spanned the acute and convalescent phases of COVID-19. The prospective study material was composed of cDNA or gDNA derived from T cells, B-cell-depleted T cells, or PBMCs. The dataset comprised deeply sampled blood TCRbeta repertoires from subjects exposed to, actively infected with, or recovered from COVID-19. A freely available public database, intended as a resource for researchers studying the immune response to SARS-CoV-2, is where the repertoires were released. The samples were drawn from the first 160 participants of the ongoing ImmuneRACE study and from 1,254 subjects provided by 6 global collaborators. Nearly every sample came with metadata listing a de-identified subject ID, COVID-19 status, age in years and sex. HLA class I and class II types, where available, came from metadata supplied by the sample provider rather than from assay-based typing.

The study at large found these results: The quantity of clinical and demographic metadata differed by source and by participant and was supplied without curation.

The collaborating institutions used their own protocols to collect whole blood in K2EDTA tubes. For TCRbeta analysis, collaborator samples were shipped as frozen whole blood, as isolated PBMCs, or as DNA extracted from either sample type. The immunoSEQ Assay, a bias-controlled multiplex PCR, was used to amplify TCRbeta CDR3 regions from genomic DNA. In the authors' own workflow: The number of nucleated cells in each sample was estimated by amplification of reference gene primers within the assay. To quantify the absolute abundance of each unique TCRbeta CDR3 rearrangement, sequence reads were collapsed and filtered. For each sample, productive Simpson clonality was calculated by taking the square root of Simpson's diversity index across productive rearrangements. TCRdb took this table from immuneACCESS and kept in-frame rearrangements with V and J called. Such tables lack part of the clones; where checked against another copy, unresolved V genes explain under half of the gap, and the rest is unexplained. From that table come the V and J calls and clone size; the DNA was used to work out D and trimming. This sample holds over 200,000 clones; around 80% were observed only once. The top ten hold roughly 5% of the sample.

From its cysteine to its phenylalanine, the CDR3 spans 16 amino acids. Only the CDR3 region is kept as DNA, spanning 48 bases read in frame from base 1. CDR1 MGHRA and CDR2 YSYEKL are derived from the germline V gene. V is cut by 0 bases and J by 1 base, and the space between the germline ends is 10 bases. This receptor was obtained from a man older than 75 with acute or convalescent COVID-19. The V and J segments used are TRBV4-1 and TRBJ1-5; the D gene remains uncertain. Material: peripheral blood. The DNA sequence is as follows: TGCGCCAGCAGCCAAGAGGAGACGAAGAGCAATCAGCCCCAGCATTTT. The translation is CASSQEETKSNQPQHF.